This T cell receptor beta chain is from a study of blood T cell repertoires in COVID-19. Background on the study: Material from acute and convalescent COVID-19 was sourced from the United States, Italy and Spain. PBMCs, B-cell-depleted T cells, or T cells were the source of the cDNA or gDNA that made up the material.

Original handling: It was from reference gene primer amplification that nucleated cell counts were estimated. TCRdb's table, derived via immunoSEQ multiplex PCR, lists solely in-frame clones and lacks some. D and trimming come from the DNA, and the V and J calls and clone size come from that table. The sample has hundreds of thousands of clones, around 90% seen once. V was pared by 2 bases and J by 9 bases, with 5 bases of the junction left unmatched. This CDR3 spans 15 amino acids. The germline gives CDR1 SNHLY, CDR2 FYNNEI. All enrollees were roughly 18 to 100 years old and from 20 to 30 US areas. The TCR sequence derives from a woman younger than 30 with acute COVID-19. V usage is TRBV2 and J usage is TRBJ2-1, with 12 bases lining up with TRBD2. The sequenced sample was PBMCs or T cells enriched from blood (not recorded which). CDR3 DNA sequence: TGTGCCAGCAGTGAATGGTCTAGCGGGAGGGTTGAGCAGTTCTTC. It is translated as CASSEWSSGRVEQFF.